Listed below are T cell receptor beta chains from one sample, sequenced in a study of cytomegalovirus exposure and HLA in healthy donors. The protocol was immunoSEQ multiplex PCR, while the TCRdb copy is restricted to in-frame clones and leaves out a portion. The sample records about 140,000 clones, roughly 80% being singletons. The sample taken for sequencing was PBMCs. Source of these receptors: a female donor in good health and CMV-seronegative. The CDR3 runs from the conserved cysteine through the conserved F or W. D genes are given only for firm matches. Size is omitted from some rows. Given values are once, few, many or a class for expanded clones.

J gene,D gene,clone size,V gene,CDR3 protein,CDR3 DNA
TRBJ2-5,TRBD1,-,TRBV7-8,CASSLAPDRGQETQYF,TGTGCCAGCAGCTTAGCTCCGGACAGGGGGCAGGAGACCCAGTACTTC
TRBJ2-7,TRBD1,-,TRBV13,CASSLGDRGGEQYF,TGTGCCAGCAGCTTAGGGGACAGGGGGGGAGAGCAGTACTTC
TRBJ2-7,TRBD1,-,TRBV11-2,CASSLEWTGLEQYF,TGTGCCAGCAGCTTAGAGTGGACAGGGTTGGAGCAGTACTTC
TRBJ2-7,-,few,TRBV7-2,CASSLTLSSYEQYF,TGTGCCAGCAGCTTAACCCTGAGCTCCTACGAGCAGTACTTC
TRBJ2-1,-,-,TRBV6-5,CASSRYNEQFF,TGTGCCAGCAGCCGTTACAATGAGCAGTTCTTC
TRBJ1-5,-,-,TRBV13,CASSIQGYQPQHF,TGTGCCAGCAGCATTCAGGGATATCAGCCCCAGCATTTT
TRBJ2-5,-,-,TRBV5-6,CASSLRTSGTQYF,TGTGCCAGCAGCTTGAGGACTTCGGGGACCCAGTACTTC
TRBJ2-7,TRBD2,-,TRBV27,CASSSGLAVYEQYF,TGTGCCAGCAGTTCGGGACTAGCGGTCTACGAGCAGTACTTC
TRBJ2-7,-,few,TRBV28,CASRLQINYEQYF,TGTGCCAGCCGACTCCAAATAAACTACGAGCAGTACTTC
TRBJ1-1,-,-,TRBV4-1,CASSQGLTRRNTEAFF,TGCGCCAGCAGCCAAGGGCTAACCAGGCGGAACACTGAAGCTTTCTTT
TRBJ1-1,-,-,TRBV9,CASSGEGLGNTEAFF,TGTGCCAGCAGCGGGGAGGGGTTAGGAAACACTGAAGCTTTCTTT
TRBJ2-1,TRBD2,once,TRBV27,CASSSTGLAGVSYNEQFF,TGTGCCAGCAGTTCAACCGGACTAGCGGGAGTTTCGTACAATGAGCAGTTCTTC
TRBJ1-2,TRBD1,-,TRBV7-9,CASSPRGTGTILFDGYTF,TGTGCCAGCAGCCCTAGGGGGACAGGGACGATACTATTTGATGGCTACACCTTC
TRBJ2-3,-,-,TRBV15,CATSPRQNIRTDTQYF,TGTGCCACCAGCCCCCGACAAAATATACGCACAGATACGCAGTATTTT
TRBJ2-5,TRBD2,-,TRBV25-1,CASRRAGEETQYF,TGTGCCAGCAGAAGAGCGGGAGAGGAGACCCAGTACTTC